The T cell receptor beta chain described here comes from a study of cytotoxic CD8 clonotypes in ibrutinib-treated CLL. The method was immunoSEQ multiplex PCR; TCRdb's version includes in-frame clones alone and lacks a portion of them. The repertoire holds about 140,000 clones, with around three quarters as singletons. Whole-study findings and limits: Patients showed higher baseline clonality than age-matched healthy donors, and it tracked circulating CD8+ T-cell counts.

With regard to this clone: Its target is not known.

The receptor's source is a human donor with chronic lymphocytic leukemia. The sequenced sample was PBMCs, obtained after 12 months of ibrutinib treatment.

The CDR3, as DNA: TGTGCCAGCAGCGCTGGGGACGCCCTCTACGAGCAGTACTTC. It translates to CASSAGDALYEQYF. The chain has TRBV9 and TRBJ2-7; D is possibly TRBD1 or TRBD2 (5 bases each). V gave up 3 bases and J gave up 3 bases, with 13 bases separating them. The CDR3 is made up of 14 amino acids. Germline values: CDR1 SGDLS, CDR2 YYNGEE.